The 23 T cell receptor beta chains given below trace back to one sample, sequenced in a study of neoadjuvant anti-PD-1 for oral cavity cancer. Method: immunoSEQ multiplex PCR; TCRdb's copy keeps in-frame clones and lacks some. Found here are some 15,000 clones, about 44% of them singletons; the top ten hold about 39%. As for time point: after neoadjuvant nivolumab, at surgical resection. The source material was tumor tissue, sampled after nivolumab (anti-PD-1) treatment. The receptor set was obtained from a person aged 40 to 85 with oral cavity squamous cell carcinoma.

The sample holds one count of this clone. The chain recombines TRBV9 with TRBJ2-7; 8 bases are shared with TRBD2. V was clipped by 2 bases and J by 6 bases; unmatched bases: 7. In germline, CDR1 is SGDLS, CDR2 YYNGEE. The CDR3 is 14 amino acids. CDR3 coding DNA: TGTGCCAGCAGCGTGGACTCGGGAGGGATCGAGCAGTACTTC. Translating gives CASSVDSGGIEQYF.

The chain uses TRBV4-3 and TRBJ2-7, with unresolved D. Between the trimmed V and J ends, which lost 5 bases and 0 bases, there was a span of 17 bases. The germline V gene encodes CDR1 LGHNA and CDR2 YSLEER. The CDR3 sequence is 16 residues long. CDR3 sequence: CASSSRLPPSSYEQYF. The CDR3 DNA reads TGCGCCAGCAGCTCGCGCCTCCCCCCCAGCTCCTACGAGCAGTACTTC.

This clone was observed many times. The chain is built from TRBV4-1 and TRBJ1-4, with 8 nucleotides matching TRBD1. CDR1 and CDR2 from the germline V gene are MGHRA and YSYEKL. Trimming took 1 base from V and 8 from J; bases not matched to a gene: 3. CDR3 length: 14 residues. The chain's CDR3 is CASSQGGTGEKLFF. As DNA, the CDR3 is TGCGCCAGCAGCCAAGGAGGGACAGGAGAAAAACTGTTTTTT.

This sequence joins TRBV7-2 and TRBJ2-7, with D perhaps given as TRBD1 or TRBD2 (6 bases each). The V gene lost 4 bases and the J gene lost 3 bases, with 22 bases spanning the gap. The CDR3 consists of 17 residues. CDR1 and CDR2 (germline): SGHTA, FQGNSA. The CDR3 spells CASSSGRNGGGLYEQYF. In DNA, the CDR3 is TGTGCCAGCAGCTCAGGGCGAAACGGTGGGGGGCTCTACGAGCAGTACTTC. The variable domain in full, with the rest retrieved from reference TRBV7-2 and TRBJ2-7, is GAGVSQSPSNKVTEKGKDVELRCDPISGHTALYWYRQSLGQGLEFLIYFQGNSAPDKSGLPSDRFSAERTGGSVSTLTIQRTQQEDSAVYLCASSSGRNGGGLYEQYFGPGTRLTVT.

This chain joins TRBV4-3 and TRBJ2-7; 7 nucleotides align to TRBD1. Germline lookup yields CDR1 LGHNA and CDR2 YSLEER. V was pared by 2 bases and J by 0 bases, with 1 base of the junction left unmatched. The CDR3 totals 14 residues. The DNA for the CDR3 is TGCGCCAGCAGCCAACAGGGGGACTCCTACGAGCAGTACTTC. Amino acids: CASSQQGDSYEQYF.

This clone was seen a handful of times. The chain employs TRBV5-4 and TRBJ2-1; 7 nucleotides agree with TRBD1. CDR3 length: 16 amino acids. Germline V lookup: CDR1 SGHNT, CDR2 YYREEE (reference sequence). After removal of 2 bases from V and 1 base from J, the junction contained 6 bases not matched to a gene. CDR3 sequence reads: CASSFRQGSSYNEQFF. For the CDR3, the DNA is TGTGCCAGCAGCTTCCGACAGGGCTCTTCCTACAATGAGCAGTTCTTC.

This clone has a handful of counts. V usage is TRBV5-8 and J usage is TRBJ2-2, with D possibly TRBD2 on 6 matching bases. CDR3 length equals 17 residues. CDR1 is SGHTS, CDR2 YDEGEE, per germline. V lost 0 bases, J lost 2 bases, and 14 bases lay in between. The CDR3 DNA reads TGTGCCAGCAGCTTGGTGTTTAGCGGAATAAACACCGGGGAGCTGTTTTTT. Its translation: CASSLVFSGINTGELFF.

This clone was seen only a few times. The gene calls are TRBV7-6 and TRBJ1-5, with 8 bases that match TRBD1. The V gene end was trimmed by 4 bases and the J gene end by 3 bases; junction bases not matched to a gene: 2. CDR1 is SGHVS, CDR2 FNYEAQ, per germline. The CDR3 is 14 residues long. CDR3 nucleotide sequence: TGTGCCAGCAGCTCGGGACAGGTCAATCAGCCCCAGCATTTT. This gives the protein CASSSGQVNQPQHF.

This clone occurred a few times. The CDR3 DNA reads TGTGCCAGCATCCAAGGGGGCAACTCCTACAATGAGCAGTTCTTC. Encoded protein: CASIQGGNSYNEQFF. The gene calls are TRBV7-2 and TRBJ2-1; 7 bases agree with TRBD1. The CDR3 contains 15 residues. Germline CDR1 SGHTA, CDR2 FQGNSA. With V trimmed by 7 bases and J by 0 bases, 6 bases remained unmatched.

This clone was observed a handful of times. This chain links TRBV19 with TRBJ1-2; TRBD1 might be the D (6 bases). Germline lookup yields CDR1 LNHDA and CDR2 SQIVND (reference sequence). V was trimmed by 9 bases and J by 2 bases, leaving 16 bases between them. This CDR3 comprises 14 residues. CDR3 nucleotide sequence: TGTGCCAGCTACCCCCAGGGGACAAACTATGGCTACACCTTC. Amino acid sequence: CASYPQGTNYGYTF.

The rearrangement uses TRBV5-6 and TRBJ2-7; D uncertain. Germline V gene data show CDR1 as SGHDT and CDR2 as YYEEEE. V was pared by 4 bases and J by 0 bases, with 11 bases between. This CDR3 has 14 amino acids. CDR3 DNA: TGTGCCAGCAGCCCCATGTATAGCTCCTACGAGCAGTACTTC. Translated, it gives CASSPMYSSYEQYF.

This chain links TRBV9 with TRBJ1-1, with a weak D call TRBD1 (5 bases). V shed 7 bases and J shed 0 bases, with 13 bases lying between them. This CDR3 is built from 14 residues. Germline V lookup: CDR1 SGDLS, CDR2 YYNGEE. CDR3 loop: CASSTGTLNTEAFF. The DNA for the CDR3 is TGTGCCAGCTCTACCGGGACTTTGAACACTGAAGCTTTCTTT.

Here the CDR3 DNA reads TGTGCCAGCAGTCCCAGACAAGGCTATGGCTACACCTTC. It codes for CASSPRQGYGYTF. J is TRBJ1-2 and V is TRBV6-1; no clear D. The germline V and J ends were trimmed by 5 bases and 4 bases, with 11 bases remaining between them. Germline V gene sequence: CDR1 MNHNS, CDR2 SASEGT. The CDR3 runs 13 residues.

This clone was seen more than once but under ten times. V usage is TRBV4-1 and J usage is TRBJ1-1; D gene unclear. Trimming took 4 bases from V and 1 from J, leaving 10 bases between them. CDR1 is MGHRA and CDR2 is YSYEKL in the germline V gene. The CDR3 is made up of 14 amino acids. CDR3 amino acids: CASSRAYKNTEAFF. In nucleotides, the CDR3 is TGCGCCAGCAGCCGGGCCTACAAGAACACTGAAGCTTTCTTT.

This chain links TRBV29-1 with TRBJ2-3; 10 bases align to TRBD1. Germline CDR1 SQVTM, CDR2 ANQGSEA. This CDR3 has 14 amino acids. V shed 6 bases and J 4 bases; nucleotides not matched to a gene: 7. In DNA, the CDR3 is TGCAGCGTCGAGGGACAGGGGTTTGCAGATACGCAGTATTTT. Residues: CSVEGQGFADTQYF.

The V call is TRBV27, the J call TRBJ1-5; a possible D gene is TRBD1 (5 bases). CDR3 length equals 15 residues. Trimming took 2 bases from V and 7 from J, leaving 15 bases between them. Germline CDR1 and CDR2: MNHEY and SMNVEV (reference sequence). The CDR3 sequence: CASSLAGALGQPQHF. CDR3 coding DNA: TGTGCCAGCAGTTTAGCCGGGGCCCTCGGGCAGCCCCAGCATTTT.

The V call is TRBV2, the J call TRBJ1-1; TRBD1 aligns across 8 bases. V shed 6 bases, J shed 8 bases, and the junction held 8 bases outside the gene matches. The germline V gene has CDR1 SNHLY and CDR2 FYNNEI. The CDR3 is made up of 13 amino acids. This CDR3 is CASSRDRSLEAFF. CDR3 coding DNA: TGTGCCAGCAGCCGGGACAGGAGCCTGGAAGCTTTCTTT.

The chain joins TRBV4-3 to TRBJ1-5, with D unresolved. CDR3 length equals 15 residues. Germline loops: CDR1 LGHNA, CDR2 YSLEER. Trimming took off 0 bases at V and 0 bases at J, with 6 bases between the two ends. CDR3 sequence reads: CASSQEYYSNQPQHF. CDR3 DNA: TGCGCCAGCAGCCAAGAGTATTATAGCAATCAGCCCCAGCATTTT.

The chain employs TRBV9 and TRBJ1-1, with a tentative D call TRBD1 (6 bases). The CDR3 runs to 14 residues. With 7 bases removed from V and 7 bases from J, the gap between germline ends came to 20 bases. Per the germline V gene, CDR1 is SGDLS and CDR2 is YYNGEE. CDR3 residues: CASAVGTIGNEAFF. The CDR3 coding sequence is TGTGCCAGCGCGGTTGGGACAATCGGAAATGAAGCTTTCTTT.

This clone was observed a few times. The genes are TRBV7-8 and TRBJ1-2; TRBD1 might be the D (5 bases). The germline V gene encodes CDR1 SGHVS and CDR2 FQNEAQ. Trimming removed 3 bases from V and 7 bases from J, with 12 bases in between. This CDR3 is built from 13 residues. CDR3 amino acids: CASSFPGEGGYTF. DNA for the CDR3: TGTGCCAGCAGCTTCCCGGGGGAGGGTGGCTACACCTTC.

The rearrangement joins TRBV5-8 to TRBJ1-5; the match to TRBD1 covers 7 bases. V lost 0 bases to trimming and J lost 4 bases; unmatched junction nucleotides: 10. This CDR3 comprises 17 residues. Germline loops: CDR1 SGHTS, CDR2 YDEGEE. Here the CDR3 reads CASSLGRGRGGNQPQHF. CDR3 sequence (DNA): TGTGCCAGCAGCTTGGGAAGAGGCAGGGGGGGTAATCAGCCCCAGCATTTT.

This clone was found many times. The chain is built from TRBV7-8 and TRBJ2-2; D gene uncertain. Germline V CDR1 and CDR2: SGHVS, FQNEAQ. The CDR3 runs 15 residues. V dropped 3 bases and J dropped 4 bases, with 12 bases sitting between them. The CDR3 nucleotides are TGTGCCAGCAGCTTGGGCCAATCGAGCACCGGGGAGCTGTTTTTT. It encodes CASSLGQSSTGELFF.

CDR3 amino acids: CASSYWDSYGYTF. CDR3 bases: TGTGCCAGCAGTTACTGGGACTCGTATGGCTACACCTTC. The genes are TRBV6-6 and TRBJ1-2; weak D call: TRBD1 (5 bases). The germline V and J ends were trimmed by 1 base and 5 bases, with 8 bases remaining between them. Per the germline V gene, CDR1 is MNHNY and CDR2 is SVGAGI (reference sequence). The CDR3 covers 13 residues.